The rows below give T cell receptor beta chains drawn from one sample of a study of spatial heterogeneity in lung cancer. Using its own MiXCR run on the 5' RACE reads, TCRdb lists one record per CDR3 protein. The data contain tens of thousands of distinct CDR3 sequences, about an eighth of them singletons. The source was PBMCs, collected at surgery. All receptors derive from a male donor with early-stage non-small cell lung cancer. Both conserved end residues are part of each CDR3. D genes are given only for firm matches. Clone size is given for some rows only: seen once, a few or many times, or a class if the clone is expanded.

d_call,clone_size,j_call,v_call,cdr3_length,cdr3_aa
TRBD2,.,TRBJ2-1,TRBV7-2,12,CASSLSGGEQFF
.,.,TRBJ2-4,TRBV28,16,CASSPSEEGERNIQYF
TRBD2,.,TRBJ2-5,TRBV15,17,CATSRGFRASGQETQYF
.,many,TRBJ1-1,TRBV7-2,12,CASSFSNTEAFF
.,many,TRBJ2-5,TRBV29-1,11,CSVERGETQYF
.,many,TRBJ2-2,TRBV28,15,CASSLLLGVTGELFF
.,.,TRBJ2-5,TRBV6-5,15,CASNKPEIKGETQYF
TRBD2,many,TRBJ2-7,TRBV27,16,CASSTHRLANSYEQYF
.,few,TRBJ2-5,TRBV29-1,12,CSYRQFQETQYF
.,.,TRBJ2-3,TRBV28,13,CASRLKKVGTQYF
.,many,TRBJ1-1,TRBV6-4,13,CASSETFATEAFF
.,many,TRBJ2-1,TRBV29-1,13,CSVVGPSRDEQFF
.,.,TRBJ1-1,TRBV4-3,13,CASSQDKGTEAFF
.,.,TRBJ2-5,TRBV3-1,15,CASSQDGRFQETQYF
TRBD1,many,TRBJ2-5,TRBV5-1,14,CASSPGQGRETQYF
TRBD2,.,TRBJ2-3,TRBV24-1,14,CATTDGRGEDTQYF
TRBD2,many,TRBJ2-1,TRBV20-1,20,CSARDLDSGNDYSSYNEQFF
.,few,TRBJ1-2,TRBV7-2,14,CASSLRTANYGYTF